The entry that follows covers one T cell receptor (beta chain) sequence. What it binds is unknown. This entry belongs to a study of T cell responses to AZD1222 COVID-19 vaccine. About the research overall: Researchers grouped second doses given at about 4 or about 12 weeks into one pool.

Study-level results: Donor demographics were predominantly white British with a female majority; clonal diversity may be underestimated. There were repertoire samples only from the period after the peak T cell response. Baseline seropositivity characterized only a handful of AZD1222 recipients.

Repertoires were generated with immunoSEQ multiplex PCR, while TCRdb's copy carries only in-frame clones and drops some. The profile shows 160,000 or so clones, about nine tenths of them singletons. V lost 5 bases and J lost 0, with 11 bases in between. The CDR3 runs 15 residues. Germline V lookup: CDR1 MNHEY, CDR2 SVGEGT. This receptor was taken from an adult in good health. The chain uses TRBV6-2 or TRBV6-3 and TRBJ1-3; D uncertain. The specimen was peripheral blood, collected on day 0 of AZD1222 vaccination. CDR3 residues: CASSTGEYSGNTIYF. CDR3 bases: TGTGCCAGCAGTACTGGGGAATACTCTGGAAACACCATATATTTT.